This TCR beta chain is from a study of technical replicates of blood from a few donors. Trimming stripped 0 bases from V and 2 bases from J, with 10 bases between. Germline CDR1 reads LNHNV; CDR2 reads YYDKDF (reference sequence). This CDR3 has 15 residues. Assay: immunoSEQ multiplex PCR; the TCRdb copy retains only in-frame clones and omits some. The table shows tens of thousands of clones, with 88% occurring only once. This sequence was found in a human donor in good health. Some clones in this sample may be carry-over from other donors' samples. The rearrangement joins TRBV15 to TRBJ2-5; D is uncertain. Material: PBMCs. The CDR3 region has the DNA TGTGCCACCAGCAGAGACGTTTGGCAGCAAGAGACCCAGTACTTC. Translating it yields CATSRDVWQQETQYF.